The entry that follows covers one T cell receptor (beta chain) sequence. Its antigen is as yet unknown. Trimming took 6 bases from V and 4 from J, leaving 6 bases between them. The CDR3 contains 11 residues. Germline CDR1 SGHTA, CDR2 FQGNSA. Clones were read by immunoSEQ multiplex PCR, and TCRdb kept only the in-frame ones, dropping some. The sample contains roughly 12,000 clones, 70% to 80% of which appear only once. This sample was taken from a study of tumor-infiltrating lymphocytes in localized non-small cell lung cancer. Overall study: Some samples were collected after neoadjuvant chemotherapy; smokers, never-smokers and several histologies were included.

Study-wide results and caveats: IM1 and IM2 tumors showed no difference in T-cell fraction. Higher tumor T cell infiltration than in uninvolved lung was supported by TCRbeta sequencing. Different pieces of the same tissue went to different assays, confounding technical variation with intratumor heterogeneity.

The sequenced sample consisted of uninvolved lung tissue not adjacent to the tumor. The receptor comes from a human donor with non-small cell lung cancer. V is TRBV7-2 and J is TRBJ2-5; D is possibly TRBD1 or TRBD2 (5 bases each). In DNA form, the CDR3 reads TGTGCCAGCAGTGGGGGAGAGACCCAGTACTTC. As protein: CASSGGETQYF. Full variable domain (outside the CDR3, taken from reference TRBV7-2 and TRBJ2-5): GAGVSQSPSNKVTEKGKDVELRCDPISGHTALYWYRQSLGQGLEFLIYFQGNSAPDKSGLPSDRFSAERTGGSVSTLTIQRTQQEDSAVYLCASSGGETQYFGPGTRLLVL.